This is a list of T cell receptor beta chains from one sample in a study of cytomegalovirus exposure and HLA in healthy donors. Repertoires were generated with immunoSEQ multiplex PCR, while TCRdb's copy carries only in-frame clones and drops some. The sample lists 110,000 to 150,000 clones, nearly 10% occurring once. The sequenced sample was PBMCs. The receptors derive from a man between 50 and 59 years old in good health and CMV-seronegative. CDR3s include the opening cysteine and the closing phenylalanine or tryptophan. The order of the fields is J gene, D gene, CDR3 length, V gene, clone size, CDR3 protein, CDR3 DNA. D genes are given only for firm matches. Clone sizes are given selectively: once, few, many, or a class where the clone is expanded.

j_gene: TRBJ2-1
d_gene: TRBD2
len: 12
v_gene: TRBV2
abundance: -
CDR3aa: CASGGRYNEQFF
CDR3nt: TGTGCCAGCGGCGGGAGGTACAATGAGCAGTTCTTC

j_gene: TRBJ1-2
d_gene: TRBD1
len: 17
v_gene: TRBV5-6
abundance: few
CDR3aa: CASRGTGTGLASYGYTF
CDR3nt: TGTGCCAGCAGGGGGACCGGGACAGGGCTTGCTAGCTATGGCTACACCTTC

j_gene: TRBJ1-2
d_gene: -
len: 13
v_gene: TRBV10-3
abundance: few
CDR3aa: CAIRLLDGRPAYF
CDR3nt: TGTGCCATCCGGCTCCTTGATGGGCGCCCAGCCTACTTC

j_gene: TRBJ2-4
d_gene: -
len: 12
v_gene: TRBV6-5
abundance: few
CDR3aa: CASSQTGNIQYF
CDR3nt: TGTGCCAGCAGCCAGACAGGCAACATTCAGTACTTC

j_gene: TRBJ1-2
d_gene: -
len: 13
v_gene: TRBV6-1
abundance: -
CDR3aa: CASSEWGSYGYTF
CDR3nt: TGTGCCAGCAGCGAATGGGGCTCCTATGGCTACACCTTC

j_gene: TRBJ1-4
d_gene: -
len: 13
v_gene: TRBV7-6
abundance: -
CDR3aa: CASSLAENEKLFF
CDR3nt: TGTGCCAGCAGCTTAGCGGAGAATGAAAAACTGTTTTTT

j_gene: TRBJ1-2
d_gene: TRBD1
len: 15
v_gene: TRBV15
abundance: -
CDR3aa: CATSRGQGSNYGYTF
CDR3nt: TGTGCCACCAGCAGAGGACAGGGGTCTAACTATGGCTACACCTTC

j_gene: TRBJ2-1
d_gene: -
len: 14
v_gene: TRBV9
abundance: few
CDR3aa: CASSVGGKDNEQFF
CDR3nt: TGTGCCAGCAGCGTAGGAGGTAAGGACAATGAGCAGTTCTTC

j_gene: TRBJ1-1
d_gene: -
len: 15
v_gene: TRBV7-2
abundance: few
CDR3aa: CASSLKLGEAPEAFF
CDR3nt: TGTGCCAGCAGCTTAAAATTAGGGGAGGCGCCTGAAGCTTTCTTT

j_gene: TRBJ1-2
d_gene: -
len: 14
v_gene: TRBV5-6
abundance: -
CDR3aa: CASSPTAYSYGYTF
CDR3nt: TGTGCCAGCAGCCCGACAGCTTACTCCTATGGCTACACCTTC

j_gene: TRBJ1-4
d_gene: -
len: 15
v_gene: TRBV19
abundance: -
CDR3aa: CASSVQAATNEKLFF
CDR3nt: TGTGCCAGTAGTGTCCAGGCCGCAACTAATGAAAAACTGTTTTTT

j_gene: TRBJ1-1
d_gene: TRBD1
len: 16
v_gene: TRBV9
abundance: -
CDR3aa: CASSSERGQGNTEAFF
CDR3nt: TGTGCCAGCAGTAGTGAGAGAGGACAGGGTAACACTGAAGCTTTCTTT

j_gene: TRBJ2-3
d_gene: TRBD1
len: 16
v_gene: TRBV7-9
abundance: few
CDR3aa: CASSLSGTGGSDTQYF
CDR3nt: TGTGCCAGCAGCTTAAGCGGGACAGGGGGTTCAGATACGCAGTATTTT

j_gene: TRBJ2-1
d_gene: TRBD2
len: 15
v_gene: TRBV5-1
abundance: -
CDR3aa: CASSLAGGVSNEQFF
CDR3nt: TGCGCCAGCAGCTTAGCGGGAGGTGTTAGCAATGAGCAGTTCTTC

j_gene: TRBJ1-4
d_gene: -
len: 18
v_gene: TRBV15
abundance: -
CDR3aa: CATSRDPTGPGLNEKLFF
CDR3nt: TGTGCCACCAGCAGAGATCCCACAGGGCCCGGTTTAAATGAAAAACTGTTTTTT

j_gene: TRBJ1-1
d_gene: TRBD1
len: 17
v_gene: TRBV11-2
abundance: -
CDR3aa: CASSSGQGIKLKTEAFF
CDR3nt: TGTGCCAGCAGCTCTGGACAGGGAATAAAGCTTAAAACTGAAGCTTTCTTT

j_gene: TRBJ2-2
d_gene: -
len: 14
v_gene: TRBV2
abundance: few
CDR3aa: CASSVGRDTGELFF
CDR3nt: TGTGCCAGCAGTGTTGGCAGGGACACCGGGGAGCTGTTTTTT

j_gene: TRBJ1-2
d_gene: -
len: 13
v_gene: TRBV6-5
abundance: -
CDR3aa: CASRAGDNYGYTF
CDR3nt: TGTGCCAGCAGGGCGGGGGATAACTATGGCTACACCTTC

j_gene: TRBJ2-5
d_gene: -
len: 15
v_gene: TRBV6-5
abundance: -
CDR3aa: CASSYCRDCQETQYF
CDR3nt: TGTGCCAGCAGTTACTGCCGGGACTGCCAAGAGACCCAGTACTTC

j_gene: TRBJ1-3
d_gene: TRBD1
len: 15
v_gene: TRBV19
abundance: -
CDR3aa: CASSPTGIIGNTIYF
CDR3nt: TGTGCCAGTAGCCCGACAGGGATTATCGGAAACACCATATATTTT

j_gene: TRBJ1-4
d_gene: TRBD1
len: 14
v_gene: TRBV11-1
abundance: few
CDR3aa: CASSPRTGDEKLFF
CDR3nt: TGTGCCAGCAGCCCCCGGACAGGAGATGAAAAACTGTTTTTT

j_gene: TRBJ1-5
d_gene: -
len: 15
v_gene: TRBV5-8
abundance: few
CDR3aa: CASSLGRGIGQPQHF
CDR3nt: TGTGCCAGCAGCTTGGGCCGGGGGATCGGGCAGCCCCAGCATTTT

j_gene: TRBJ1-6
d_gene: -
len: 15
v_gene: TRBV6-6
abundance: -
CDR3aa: CASTGGSSYNSPLHF
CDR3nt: TGTGCCAGCACCGGAGGGAGTTCCTATAATTCACCCCTCCACTTT

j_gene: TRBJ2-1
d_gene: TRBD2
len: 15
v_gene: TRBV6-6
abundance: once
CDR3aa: CASTLRTSGLNEQFF
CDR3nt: TGTGCCAGCACCTTAAGGACTAGCGGGTTAAATGAGCAGTTCTTC

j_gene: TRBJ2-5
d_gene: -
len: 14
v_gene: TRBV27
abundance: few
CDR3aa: CASSLNLGGETQYF
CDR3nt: TGTGCCAGCAGTCTCAACTTAGGGGGAGAGACCCAGTACTTC

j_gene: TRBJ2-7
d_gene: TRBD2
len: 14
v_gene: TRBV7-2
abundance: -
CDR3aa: CASSEVAGGEAQYF
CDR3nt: TGTGCCAGCAGCGAGGTAGCGGGAGGTGAGGCGCAGTACTTC

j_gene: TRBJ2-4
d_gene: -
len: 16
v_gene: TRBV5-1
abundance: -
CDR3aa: CASSLRDDPTGNIQYF
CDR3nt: TGCGCCAGCAGCTTGCGTGACGACCCCACGGGAAACATTCAGTACTTC

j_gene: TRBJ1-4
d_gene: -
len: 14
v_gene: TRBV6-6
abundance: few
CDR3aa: CASSWTEPNEKLFF
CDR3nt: TGTGCCAGCAGTTGGACAGAACCTAATGAAAAACTGTTTTTT